These 31 T cell receptor beta chains were sequenced from one sample in a study of neurological immune-mediated disorders. TCRdb ran MiXCR on the 5' RACE reads and lists one entry per CDR3 protein. The sample has tens of thousands of distinct CDR3 sequences, 3% seen once; the top ten hold about 16%. The sequenced material came from PBMCs. The receptor set was obtained from a woman between 45 and 60 years old with multiple sclerosis.

Remarks on this clonotype: A much larger clone lies a single base off, so this may be a read error. The genes are TRBV12-3 or TRBV12-4 and TRBJ1-5, with D tentatively TRBD1 (6 bases). The CDR3 spans 12 residues. The chain's CDR3 is CANSLQGQPQHF. In nucleotides, the CDR3 is TGTGCCAACAGTTTACAGGGTCAGCCCCAGCATTTT.

This clonotype was seen ten or more times. This chain connects TRBV24-1 to TRBJ2-1; 8 bases are a match to TRBD2. Germline V lookup: CDR1 KGHDR, CDR2 SFDVKD. Trimming removed 5 bases from V and 0 bases from J; junction bases left unmatched: 2. CDR3 length equals 15 residues. This chain's CDR3 is CATSVAGGSYNEQFF. For the CDR3, the DNA is TGTGCCACCAGTGTGGCGGGGGGCTCCTACAATGAGCAGTTCTTC.

This clonotype was detected many times. V gene TRBV12-3 or TRBV12-4 combines with J gene TRBJ2-1; D is perhaps TRBD2 (6 bases). The V end was cut by 3 bases, the J end by 9 bases, with 18 bases between. CDR3 length: 15 amino acids. The CDR3 sequence is CASSFWDLKPPEQFF. The CDR3 DNA reads TGTGCCAGCAGTTTTTGGGACTTAAAGCCCCCTGAGCAGTTCTTC.

This clonotype was seen repeatedly, ten times or more. V gene TRBV10-1 combines with J gene TRBJ1-3; D not certain. This CDR3 is built from 15 residues. The germline V gene encodes CDR1 WNHNN and CDR2 SYGVQD (reference sequence). V gave up 3 bases and J gave up 4 bases, with 13 bases separating them. The CDR3 loop is CASSENTGVGNTIYF. DNA of the CDR3: TGCGCCAGCAGTGAAAACACCGGGGTCGGAAACACCATATATTTT.

This clonotype was picked up many times. The chain combines TRBV10-2 with TRBJ1-3; D ambiguous. The CDR3 runs to 13 residues. V was shortened by 0 bases and J by 5 bases, with 5 bases between the two germline ends. The germline V gene encodes CDR1 WSHSY and CDR2 SAAADI. The CDR3 sequence: CASSESGRNTIYF. DNA for the CDR3: TGCGCCAGCAGTGAGTCGGGGAGAAACACCATATATTTT.

This clonotype was detected many times. The rearrangement uses TRBV6-2 or TRBV6-3 and TRBJ1-1; D not certain. V dropped 2 bases and J dropped 6 bases, with 4 bases sitting between them. Germline V lookup: CDR1 MNHEY, CDR2 SVGEGT. CDR3 size: 11 residues. CDR3 DNA sequence: TGTGCCAGCAGTTACGTATCTGAAGCTTTCTTT. It yields the protein CASSYVSEAFF.

This clonotype was found many times. The chain joins TRBV7-9 to TRBJ2-7, with TRBD1 as a possible D gene (6 bases). The CDR3 has 10 amino acids. The V end lost 8 bases, the J end lost 4 bases, and 6 bases lay between the germline ends. Germline lookup yields CDR1 SEHNR and CDR2 FQNEAQ (reference sequence). The CDR3 DNA reads as TGTGCCAGCGGGACATACGAGCAGTACGTC. It specifies CASGTYEQYV.

This clonotype has at least ten counts. V and J are TRBV5-6 and TRBJ1-4, with TRBD1 matching over 8 bases. The CDR3 covers 14 residues. J gave up 11 bases and V 0 bases, and 6 bases lay outside the gene matches. Germline CDR1 and CDR2: SGHDT and YYEEEE. The CDR3 region has the DNA TGTGCCAGCAGCTTGGACTCAGGGGGCAGGAAACTGTTTTTT. Protein product: CASSLDSGGRKLFF.

This clonotype was seen repeatedly, ten times or more. The chain combines TRBV6-5 with TRBJ2-4; the D is unclear. CDR1 and CDR2 from the germline V gene are MNHEY and SVGAGI. The CDR3 has 15 residues. The V end lost 5 bases, the J end lost 0 bases, and 11 bases lay between the germline ends. DNA of the CDR3: TGTGCCAGCAGTAGGGCTGCAACAGCCAAAAACATTCAGTACTTC. Translating it yields CASSRAATAKNIQYF.

This clonotype showed up many times. This chain uses TRBV6-6 with TRBJ2-2; D is tentatively TRBD1 or TRBD2 (5 bases each). Germline V gene lookup returns CDR1 MNHNY and CDR2 SVGAGI (reference sequence). Trimming removed 0 bases from V and 4 bases from J, with 18 bases in between. The CDR3 is 18 residues long. CDR3 coding DNA: TGTGCCAGCAGTTACTCGACGAGGGGCCCAACCTCCACCGGGGAGCTGTTTTTT. Protein product: CASSYSTRGPTSTGELFF.

In its sample, this clonotype was seen many times. The rearrangement joins TRBV5-6 to TRBJ2-4; 7 bases agree with TRBD1. The CDR3 runs to 14 residues. J was trimmed by 3 bases and V by 6 bases; bases with no gene match: 6. Germline loops: CDR1 SGHDT, CDR2 YYEEEE. As DNA, the CDR3 is TGTGCCAGCAACCCACAGGGGTACAAAAACATTCAGTACTTC. It yields the protein CASNPQGYKNIQYF.

This clonotype was seen many times. The V and J genes are TRBV7-9 and TRBJ2-3, with D possibly being TRBD2 (6 bases). The V end was cut by 1 base, the J end by 2 bases, with 10 bases between. Germline V gene lookup returns CDR1 SEHNR and CDR2 FQNEAQ (reference sequence). This CDR3 has 15 residues. Here the CDR3 reads CASSLVAGITDTQYF. The CDR3 nucleotides are TGTGCCAGCAGCTTAGTTGCGGGAATCACAGATACGCAGTATTTT.

Many counts were recorded for this clonotype. The rearrangement uses TRBV5-1 and TRBJ2-1; D may be TRBD2 (6 bases). The CDR3 totals 15 residues. Germline lookup yields CDR1 SGHRS and CDR2 YFSETQ. The ends were cut back, 0 bases at V and 7 bases at J, with 14 bases in the middle. CDR3 DNA sequence: TGCGCCAGCAGCTTGGGGGTAGCGGAGGGAAATGAGCAGTTCTTC. Translation gives CASSLGVAEGNEQFF.

This clonotype appeared many times. This sequence joins TRBV10-3 and TRBJ2-1, with D maybe TRBD1 (6 bases). Trimming cost V 2 bases and J 2 bases, with 10 bases left between them. The CDR3 consists of 15 residues. Germline CDR1 is ENHRY and CDR2 is SYGVKD. The CDR3 spells CAISETGTTYNEQFF. CDR3 bases: TGTGCCATCAGTGAGACCGGGACAACCTACAATGAGCAGTTCTTC.

This clonotype showed up many times. The rearrangement uses TRBV5-6 and TRBJ1-5, with D possibly being TRBD1 (5 bases). Germline V CDR1 and CDR2: SGHDT, YYEEEE. V lost 0 bases to trimming and J lost 7 bases, with 11 bases between them. The CDR3 runs 14 residues. CDR3 loop: CASSLGGAGQPQHF. DNA for the CDR3: TGTGCCAGCAGCTTGGGAGGGGCAGGACAGCCCCAGCATTTT.

This clonotype has more than one count but fewer than ten. This sequence joins TRBV2 and TRBJ2-3, with no clear D. Trimming shortened V by 1 base and J by 0 bases, and 8 bases separated the two germline ends. This CDR3 contains 15 residues. Germline-derived CDR1 and CDR2 are SNHLY and FYNNEI. The CDR3 loop is CASSEEGTSTDTQYF. The CDR3 nucleotides read TGTGCCAGCAGTGAAGAGGGAACCAGCACAGATACGCAGTATTTT.

The table lists this clonotype with many counts. This rearrangement joins TRBV12-3 or TRBV12-4 to TRBJ1-5; a possible D gene is TRBD1 (6 bases). V was trimmed by 4 bases and J by 6 bases, leaving 19 bases between them. This CDR3 spans 16 amino acids. The chain's CDR3 is CASSSKPTGSFQPQHF. CDR3 nucleotides: TGTGCCAGCAGTTCCAAGCCAACAGGGAGTTTTCAGCCCCAGCATTTT.

In its sample, this clonotype was seen many times. The chain links TRBV11-2 to TRBJ2-2; D remains ambiguous. Germline CDR1 SGHAT, CDR2 FQNNGV. The CDR3 is made up of 17 amino acids. Between the trimmed V and J ends, which lost 5 bases and 0 bases, there was a span of 16 bases. The CDR3 DNA reads as TGTGCCAGCAGCCTTAGTTTATGGAGAACGAACACCGGGGAGCTGTTTTTT. Encoded protein: CASSLSLWRTNTGELFF.

This clonotype was recorded many times. The genes are TRBV20-1 and TRBJ1-2; D perhaps matches TRBD1 (6 bases). CDR1 and CDR2 (germline): DFQATT, SNEGSKA (reference sequence). V was pared by 6 bases and J by 7 bases, with 15 bases between. The CDR3 is 12 amino acids. The CDR3 loop is CSAGSGVGGYTF. CDR3 in DNA: TGCAGTGCGGGCTCAGGGGTCGGTGGCTACACCTTC.

This clonotype was counted many times. This sequence joins TRBV5-6 and TRBJ2-1; no clear D gene. V was shortened by 7 bases and J by 4 bases, with 6 bases between the two germline ends. The CDR3 is 11 residues long. The germline V gene has CDR1 SGHDT and CDR2 YYEEEE. The DNA for the CDR3 is TGTGCCAGCGGGTTTTACAATGAGCAGTTCTTC. Translating gives CASGFYNEQFF.

The rearrangement links TRBV19 to TRBJ2-3; 10 bases are shared with TRBD2. The CDR3 is made up of 16 amino acids. Trimming took 7 bases from V and 5 from J; bases not matched to a gene: 12. Germline assignment: CDR1 LNHDA and CDR2 SQIVND (reference sequence). CDR3 residues: CASTTTVAGGQDTQYF. Written as DNA, the CDR3 is TGTGCCAGTACCACCACAGTAGCGGGGGGCCAAGATACGCAGTATTTT.

This clonotype has at least ten counts. This chain connects TRBV12-3 or TRBV12-4 to TRBJ2-5; 7 positions agree with TRBD2. The CDR3 has 14 residues. Trimming removed 11 bases from V and 5 bases from J; junction bases left unmatched: 14. The DNA of the CDR3 is TGTGCCTCCCGTGAGGGAGGGTTCGTCGAGACCCAGTACTTC. This codes for CASREGGFVETQYF.

This clonotype was counted at least ten times. This chain connects TRBV18 to TRBJ1-2; D is unresolved. The germline V gene has CDR1 KGHSH and CDR2 LQKENI. CDR3 length equals 14 residues. Between the trimmed V and J ends, which lost 0 bases and 4 bases, there was a span of 9 bases. This chain's CDR3 is CASSPPSGTYGYTF. CDR3 DNA: TGTGCCAGCTCACCACCGTCAGGAACCTATGGCTACACCTTC.

At least ten counts were recorded for this clonotype. CDR3 sequence: CASSRGGGPEREQFF. Here the CDR3 DNA reads TGTGCCAGCAGTCGGGGGGGAGGGCCGGAGAGGGAGCAGTTCTTC. The V and J genes are TRBV27 and TRBJ2-1; 8 positions agree with TRBD2. After removal of 5 bases from V and 10 bases from J, the junction contained 13 bases not matched to a gene. The CDR3 is 15 amino acids. Germline CDR1 reads MNHEY; CDR2 reads SMNVEV (reference sequence).

In its sample, this clonotype was seen many times. This rearrangement joins TRBV18 to TRBJ2-5; D is perhaps TRBD1 (5 bases). Germline loops: CDR1 KGHSH, CDR2 LQKENI. Trimming removed 5 bases from V and 1 base from J, with 17 bases in between. There are 16 residues in the CDR3. The CDR3 loop is CASSSLPDISQETQYF. CDR3 nucleotides: TGTGCCAGCTCATCCCTACCGGACATCTCCCAAGAGACCCAGTACTTC.

This clonotype was recorded a few times. This could be a read error, since a much larger clone is one nucleotide away. V and J are TRBV5-1 and TRBJ2-7, with TRBD2 identical over 7 bases. Germline V gives CDR1 SGHRS, CDR2 YFSETQ. The V segment lost 4 bases and the J segment 3 bases; nucleotides outside the gene matches: 10. There are 15 residues in the CDR3. CDR3: CASSIKGLRSYEQYF. The CDR3 coding sequence is TGCGCCAGCAGCATTAAGGGACTAAGAAGCTACGAGCAGTACTTC.

The sample holds many counts of this clonotype. The J gene is TRBJ2-4, the V gene TRBV20-1; tentatively, D is TRBD1 (5 bases). In germline, CDR1 is DFQATT, CDR2 SNEGSKA (reference sequence). Trimming shortened V by 2 bases and J by 1 base, and 18 bases separated the two germline ends. The CDR3 covers 17 residues. The CDR3 spells CSARKDSDTWAKNIQYF. CDR3 in DNA: TGCAGTGCTAGAAAAGACAGCGATACTTGGGCCAAAAACATTCAGTACTTC.

This clonotype was detected ten times or more. This chain uses TRBV12-3 or TRBV12-4 with TRBJ1-5; 9 positions agree with TRBD1. The V gene end was trimmed by 5 bases and the J gene end by 0 bases; junction bases not matched to a gene: 8. The CDR3 contains 17 residues. DNA of the CDR3: TGTGCCAGCAGTCCCTCCTGGACAGGGGATAGCAATCAGCCCCAGCATTTT. Its translation is CASSPSWTGDSNQPQHF.

This clonotype has ten or more counts. J is TRBJ2-7 and V is TRBV20-1; 10 bases fit TRBD2. The J segment lost 3 bases and the V segment lost 3 bases, leaving 8 bases of the junction unmatched. The CDR3 runs 15 residues. Germline V CDR1 and CDR2: DFQATT, SNEGSKA (reference sequence). CDR3 DNA: TGCAGTGCTAGGGATAGACTAGCGGGCCACTACGAGCAGTACTTC. This sequence encodes CSARDRLAGHYEQYF.

This clonotype was detected many times. The chain recombines TRBV5-1 with TRBJ2-2; unclear D gene. Germline CDR1 SGHRS, CDR2 YFSETQ. V dropped 0 bases and J dropped 3 bases, with 6 bases sitting between them. This CDR3 comprises 14 residues. CDR3 sequence (DNA): TGCGCCAGCAGCTTGGTCCAGGACACCGGGGAGCTGTTTTTT. It codes for CASSLVQDTGELFF.

In this sample, this clonotype turned up many times. The chain couples TRBV20-1 to TRBJ1-2; the D gene is possibly TRBD1 (6 bases). V lost 2 bases, J lost 2 bases, and 15 bases lay in between. The CDR3 consists of 15 residues. CDR1 and CDR2 (germline): DFQATT, SNEGSKA (reference sequence). CDR3 in amino acids: CSARPPGALNYGYTF. CDR3 DNA: TGCAGTGCTAGACCTCCGGGGGCCCTCAACTATGGCTACACCTTC.